Each of the 29 T cell receptor beta chains below was sequenced from the same sample in a study of spatial heterogeneity in lung cancer. Using its own MiXCR run on the 5' RACE reads, TCRdb lists one record per CDR3 protein. The table includes fewer than 15,000 distinct CDR3 sequences, under 4% detected once. Time point: sample taken at primary tumor resection. Unsorted whole RNA from tumor, nontumor lung or frozen PBMC underwent sequencing. The material sequenced was PBMCs, taken at surgery. These receptors came from a male donor with early-stage non-small cell lung cancer.

Details on this clonotype: It may be a read error: a sequence one base away is much more abundant. The size of this beta chain means little, since it is a stray read in a library made for alpha chains. The V call is TRBV4-2, the J call TRBJ2-1; unclear D gene. The CDR3 loop spans 14 amino acids. Germline values: CDR1 LGHNA, CDR2 YNFKEQ. The chain's CDR3 is CASSQDRRDNEQIF. CDR3 nucleotide sequence: TGTGCCAGCAGCCAAGATCGGAGAGACAATGAGCAGATCTTC.

This clonotype was seen many times. Little can be read into the size of this beta chain, an off-target read in a library designed for alpha chains. The CDR3 DNA is TGTGCCAGCAGTTCCTACAGGGGGACACCCGGGGAGCTGTTTTTT. It translates to CASSSYRGTPGELFF. The J gene is TRBJ2-2, the V gene TRBV27; 8 nucleotides match TRBD1. Germline assignment: CDR1 MNHEY and CDR2 SMNVEV (reference sequence). J lost 6 bases, V lost 4 bases, and 7 bases had no gene match. The CDR3 consists of 15 residues.

On this clonotype: A library prepared for alpha chains yielded this beta chain as an off-target read; its size is of little meaning. V usage is TRBV20-1 and J usage is TRBJ1-3, with D uncertain. This CDR3 contains 13 residues. V lost 5 bases and J lost 2, with 10 bases in between. CDR1 and CDR2 from the germline V gene are DFQATT and SNEGSKA (reference sequence). The CDR3 loop reads CSAHSGTGNTIYF. In DNA form, the CDR3 reads TGCAGTGCTCACTCTGGGACTGGAAACACCATATATTTT.

In its sample, this clonotype was seen many times. The library was built for alpha chains, so this beta chain is an off-target read and its size means little. The V call is TRBV27, the J call TRBJ1-5; D uncertain. The germline CDR1 and CDR2 sequences are MNHEY and SMNVEV (reference sequence). Trimming removed 5 bases at V and 4 bases at J, with 9 bases between. This CDR3 has 13 residues. The CDR3 region is CASSPGGNQPQHF. The CDR3 DNA is TGTGCCAGCAGTCCGGGCGGGAATCAGCCCCAGCATTTT.

This clonotype has at least ten counts. This beta chain appears as a stray read in a library generated for alpha chains; its size is not informative. In DNA, the CDR3 is TGTGCCAGCAGCCTACAGGGGGCCCTCGGGGAGACCCAGTACTTC. Its translation is CASSLQGALGETQYF. The J gene is TRBJ2-5, the V gene TRBV6-5, with 9 nucleotides matching TRBD1. From germline, CDR1 is MNHEY and CDR2 SVGAGI. CDR3 size: 15 residues. V lost 6 bases, J lost 5 bases, and 10 bases stayed unmatched.

This clonotype occurred many times. This beta chain is an unintended read in a library built for alpha chains; its size means little. The chain has TRBV5-1 and TRBJ1-5; the D is unclear. Germline CDR1 reads SGHRS; CDR2 reads YFSETQ. With 1 base removed from V and 5 bases from J, the gap between germline ends came to 13 bases. CDR3 length: 15 amino acids. CDR3 amino acids: CASSLWGSMDQPQHF. The CDR3 coding sequence is TGCGCCAGCAGCTTGTGGGGATCGATGGATCAGCCCCAGCATTTT. The full variable domain, rest sourced from reference TRBV5-1 and TRBJ1-5, is KAGVTQTPRYLIKTRGQQVTLSCSPISGHRSVSWYQQTPGQGLQFLFEYFSETQRNKGNFPGRFSGRQFSNSRSEMNVSTLELGDSALYLCASSLWGSMDQPQHFGDGTRLSIL.

Many counts were recorded for this clonotype. The size of this beta chain means little, since it is a stray read in a library made for alpha chains. The CDR3: CASSVGPNPANQPQHF. DNA for the CDR3: TGTGCCAGCAGCGTAGGTCCGAACCCCGCTAATCAGCCCCAGCATTTT. The J gene is TRBJ1-5, the V gene TRBV9, with D hard to call. CDR3 length: 16 residues. Germline assignment: CDR1 SGDLS and CDR2 YYNGEE. V lost 0 bases and J lost 4, with 14 bases in between. Based on the CDR3 plus reference TRBV9 and TRBJ1-5, the full variable domain is DSGVTQTPKHLITATGQRVTLRCSPRSGDLSVYWYQQSLDQGLQFLIQYYNGEERAKGNILERFSAQQFPDLHSELNLSSLELGDSALYFCASSVGPNPANQPQHFGDGTRLSIL.

This clonotype has at least ten counts. This beta chain is a stray read from a library made for alpha chains; its abundance is not meaningful. The chain's CDR3 is CASSQRSDLGGYTF. The CDR3 DNA sequence: TGTGCCAGCAGCCAGCGTAGCGACCTGGGGGGCTACACCTTC. The rearrangement links TRBV9 to TRBJ1-2; no clear D gene. Germline CDR1 reads SGDLS; CDR2 reads YYNGEE. The CDR3 loop spans 14 amino acids. The V gene lost 4 bases and the J gene lost 8 bases, with 18 bases spanning the gap.

By share, this clonotype counts as large. This beta chain lies outside the target of a library built for alpha chains; its clone size means little. The rearrangement links TRBV28 to TRBJ1-2; no definite D call. Trimming removed 6 bases at V and 2 bases at J, with 10 bases between. This CDR3 has 13 residues. Germline CDR1 and CDR2: MDHEN and SYDVKM. The DNA for the CDR3 is TGTGCCAGCAGAGTCCTAGGGAACTATGGCTACACCTTC. This codes for CASRVLGNYGYTF.

The table lists this clonotype with many counts. This beta chain is an off-target read within a library intended for alpha chains, so its frequency means little. This chain uses TRBV5-4 with TRBJ2-7; 7 bases are a match to TRBD2. This CDR3 has 15 amino acids. From germline, CDR1 is SGHNT and CDR2 YYREEE (reference sequence). Trimming took 6 bases from V and 5 from J; bases not matched to a gene: 14. CDR3 coding DNA: TGTGCCAGCACCGCCGACCGGGGGGAACGGGACGAGCAGTACTTC. Protein sequence: CASTADRGERDEQYF. Together with reference TRBV5-4 and TRBJ2-7, the CDR3 gives the full variable domain: ETGVTQSPTHLIKTRGQQVTLRCSSQSGHNTVSWYQQALGQGPQFIFQYYREEENGRGNFPPRFSGLQFPNYSSELNVNALELDDSALYLCASTADRGERDEQYFGPGTRLTVT.

This clonotype was found many times. The library was designed around alpha chains, so this beta chain is a stray read whose abundance carries little weight. CDR3 in amino acids: CSYPRGVAGDNEQFF. CDR3 in DNA: TGCAGTTACCCCAGGGGGGTAGCGGGAGACAATGAGCAGTTCTTC. The V call is TRBV20-1, the J call TRBJ2-1; 9 bases line up with TRBD2. V was pared by 8 bases and J by 5 bases, with 13 bases of the junction left unmatched. Germline assignment: CDR1 DFQATT and CDR2 SNEGSKA (reference sequence). CDR3 length: 15 amino acids.

In its sample, this clonotype was seen many times. This beta chain is off target for a library built for alpha chains, so its abundance means little. The CDR3 loop is CASSYNGNTEAFF. The CDR3, as DNA: TGTGCCAGCAGTTACAACGGGAACACTGAAGCTTTCTTT. The rearrangement links TRBV6-5 to TRBJ1-1; D not resolved. V shed 2 bases and J shed 1 base, with 5 bases lying between them. The germline CDR1 and CDR2 sequences are MNHEY and SVGAGI. CDR3 size: 13 residues.

This clonotype has ten or more counts. This beta chain lies outside the target of a library built for alpha chains; its clone size means little. The V gene is TRBV7-8, the J gene TRBJ2-1; D might be TRBD2 (5 bases). Germline-derived CDR1 and CDR2 are SGHVS and FQNEAQ. The length of the CDR3 is 16 residues. V gave up 2 bases and J gave up 7 bases, with 18 bases separating them. The CDR3 DNA sequence: TGTGCCAGCAGCTTACCGAGAATTGGACTCCGGAATGAGCAGTTCTTC. Translated: CASSLPRIGLRNEQFF.

Ten or more counts support this clonotype. The library was built for alpha chains, so this beta chain is an off-target read and its size means little. The V call is TRBV27, the J call TRBJ1-6, with a weak D call TRBD1 (6 bases). Trimming left V 5 bases short and J 8 bases short, with 19 bases between. CDR3 length equals 16 residues. From germline, CDR1 is MNHEY and CDR2 SMNVEV (reference sequence). Here the CDR3 DNA reads TGTGCCAGCAGTCCTGGCGACCTGGGGGCTTATTCACCCCTCCACTTT. Translating it yields CASSPGDLGAYSPLHF.

The table lists this clonotype with many counts. This beta chain was picked up by a library intended for alpha chains and is off target, so its count carries little meaning. The J gene is TRBJ2-7, the V gene TRBV27; TRBD1 agrees at 7 bases. Germline lookup yields CDR1 MNHEY and CDR2 SMNVEV (reference sequence). V shed 5 bases and J 5 bases; nucleotides not matched to a gene: 12. The CDR3 is 15 amino acids. DNA of the CDR3: TGTGCCAGCAGTCCCGGGACAGCCTACAGGAACGAGCAGTACTTC. This encodes CASSPGTAYRNEQYF.

This clonotype was seen ten or more times. Little can be read into the size of this beta chain, an off-target read in a library designed for alpha chains. The rearrangement uses TRBV10-1 and TRBJ1-1; D possibly corresponds to TRBD1 (5 bases). Per the germline V gene, CDR1 is WNHNN and CDR2 is SYGVQD (reference sequence). Trimming took 3 bases from V and 8 from J, leaving 19 bases between them. The CDR3 covers 15 residues. Written as DNA, the CDR3 is TGCGCCAGCAGTGATGAGGACACGCGTCATCCAGAAGCTTTCTTT. Amino acids: CASSDEDTRHPEAFF.

This clonotype was seen ten or more times. With the library built for alpha chains, this beta chain is off target and its frequency is not meaningful. The gene calls are TRBV20-1 and TRBJ2-3; 10 nucleotides match TRBD1. Germline CDR1 and CDR2: DFQATT and SNEGSKA (reference sequence). Germline trimming cut 5 bases from V and 8 bases from J; bases unmatched to any gene: 10. The length of the CDR3 is 14 residues. The chain's CDR3 is CSARTGGAFGTQYF. For the CDR3, the DNA is TGCAGTGCTCGGACAGGGGGTGCGTTCGGTACGCAGTATTTT.

This clonotype was found many times. This beta chain slipped into a library made for alpha chains as a stray read, so its size is not meaningful. This chain connects TRBV5-5 to TRBJ1-2; D uncertain. From germline, CDR1 is SGHKS and CDR2 YYEKEE (reference sequence). This CDR3 region has 14 residues. Trimming shortened V by 1 base and J by 6 bases, and 13 bases separated the two germline ends. The CDR3 sequence is CASSLWGAWDGYTF. In DNA form, the CDR3 reads TGTGCCAGCAGCTTGTGGGGTGCATGGGATGGCTACACCTTC.

This clonotype has ten or more counts. This beta chain is a stray read from a library made for alpha chains; its abundance is not meaningful. The rearrangement links TRBV20-1 to TRBJ2-7, with 9 positions matching TRBD1. The CDR3 loop spans 15 amino acids. The trim removed 7 bases at V and 3 bases at J, leaving 13 bases unmatched. Germline V gene data show CDR1 as DFQATT and CDR2 as SNEGSKA (reference sequence). The CDR3 spells CSVPPGQGSRYEQYF. In DNA, the CDR3 is TGCAGTGTTCCCCCGGGACAGGGAAGTCGCTACGAGCAGTACTTC.

This clonotype was found many times. Since the library was made to target alpha chains, this beta chain is a stray read and its abundance is not meaningful. The gene calls are TRBV20-1 and TRBJ2-2; 8 nucleotides agree with TRBD1. The CDR3 has 14 residues. CDR1 and CDR2 (germline): DFQATT, SNEGSKA (reference sequence). J lost 6 bases, V lost 5 bases, and 8 bases had no gene match. This CDR3 is CSAVRDRKAGELFF. The CDR3 DNA reads as TGCAGTGCTGTAAGGGACAGGAAAGCCGGGGAGCTGTTTTTT.

This clonotype occurred many times. Because the library targeted alpha chains, this beta chain is an off-target read whose size means little. The chain couples TRBV24-1 to TRBJ2-1, with 13 bases identical to TRBD2. This CDR3 has 18 amino acids. V gave up 2 bases and J gave up 4 bases; unmatched junction bases: 7. Looked up from germline, CDR1 is KGHDR and CDR2 is SFDVKD. The DNA for the CDR3 is TGTGCCACCAGTGATTCCACACTAGCGGGAGGGGGGTACAATGAGCAGTTCTTC. Amino acids: CATSDSTLAGGGYNEQFF.

This clonotype showed up many times. This beta chain is a stray sequence in a library constructed for alpha chains; its clone size is not meaningful. The chain has TRBV19 and TRBJ1-2; a weak D match, TRBD1 (5 bases). V was pared by 3 bases and J by 3 bases, with 8 bases between. The CDR3 runs to 13 residues. Germline lookup yields CDR1 LNHDA and CDR2 SQIVND (reference sequence). DNA of the CDR3: TGTGCCAGTAGTATCGACAGCTACTATGGCTACACCTTC. Its protein is CASSIDSYYGYTF.

The table lists this clonotype with a few counts. Being off target in a library aimed at alpha chains, this beta chain has a size of little meaning. The chain has TRBV6-5 and TRBJ2-2; D tentatively reads TRBD1 or TRBD2 (5 bases each). The V gene lost 5 bases and the J gene lost 0 bases, with 16 bases spanning the gap. The germline gives CDR1 MNHEY, CDR2 SVGAGI. This CDR3 contains 17 residues. The CDR3 coding sequence is TGTGCCAGCAGTCCAAACTACGGGACGGCGAACACCGGGGAGCTGTTTTTT. Protein sequence: CASSPNYGTANTGELFF.

In this sample, this clonotype turned up many times. This beta chain is off target for a library built for alpha chains, so its abundance means little. J is TRBJ2-7 and V is TRBV18, with TRBD2 matching over 9 bases. This CDR3 has 16 amino acids. The V segment lost 0 bases and the J segment 2 bases; nucleotides outside the gene matches: 5. Germline V CDR1 and CDR2: KGHSH, LQKENI. Written as DNA, the CDR3 is TGTGCCAGCTCACCACCGGAGACTAGCGGAACCTACGAGCAGTACTTC. Translating gives CASSPPETSGTYEQYF.

In its sample, this clonotype was seen many times. For a library built for alpha chains, this beta chain is a stray read; little rests on its size. The rearrangement uses TRBV15 and TRBJ2-5, with D maybe TRBD2 (5 bases). V was cut by 3 bases and J by 5 bases, with 10 bases left in between. Germline V gene data show CDR1 as LNHNV and CDR2 as YYDKDF (reference sequence). The CDR3 contains 13 residues. The CDR3: CATSRDSSETQYF. The CDR3 DNA is TGTGCCACCAGCAGGGACTCCTCGGAGACCCAGTACTTC.

In its sample, this clonotype was seen many times. Since the library was made to target alpha chains, this beta chain is a stray read and its abundance is not meaningful. The CDR3 DNA is TGTGCCAGCAGTTCCTCCGGGACAGGGGGCTACGAGCAGTACTTC. It encodes CASSSSGTGGYEQYF. V is TRBV28 and J is TRBJ2-7, with 11 nucleotides matching TRBD1. The CDR3 sequence is 15 residues long. The junction had 5 bases not matched to a gene; V was cut back by 4 bases and J by 3 bases. From germline, CDR1 is MDHEN and CDR2 SYDVKM.

This clonotype was observed at least ten times. With the library built for alpha chains, this beta chain is off target and its frequency is not meaningful. This chain uses TRBV7-9 with TRBJ2-6; D is ambiguous. The CDR3 is 17 amino acids. CDR1 SEHNR and CDR2 FQNEAQ come from the germline V gene (reference sequence). Trimming stripped 2 bases from V and 1 base from J, with 12 bases between. DNA for the CDR3: TGTGCCAGCAGCTTATACCCTTTGGGTTCTGGGGCCAACGTCCTGACTTTC. The encoded protein is CASSLYPLGSGANVLTF.

This clonotype turned up a few times. Within a library made for alpha chains, this beta chain is off target, and its count is uninformative. This rearrangement joins TRBV30 to TRBJ2-3; TRBD1 aligns across 10 bases. V was pared by 6 bases and J by 13 bases, with 13 bases of the junction left unmatched. CDR3 length equals 13 residues. Germline CDR1 reads GTSNPN; CDR2 reads SVGIG (reference sequence). This CDR3 is CACYRVRDRGKYF. Here the CDR3 DNA reads TGTGCCTGCTACCGGGTCCGGGACAGGGGAAAGTATTTT.

This clonotype was seen ten or more times. Within a library made for alpha chains, this beta chain is off target, and its count is uninformative. The CDR3 loop is CASSPRQGLMNTEAFF. CDR3 DNA sequence: TGTGCCAGCAGCCCGAGACAGGGACTCATGAACACTGAAGCTTTCTTT. The chain employs TRBV7-2 and TRBJ1-1, with 7 bases identical to TRBD1. V gave up 5 bases and J gave up 0 bases; unmatched junction bases: 9. The CDR3 has 16 residues. Per the germline V gene, CDR1 is SGHTA and CDR2 is FQGNSA.